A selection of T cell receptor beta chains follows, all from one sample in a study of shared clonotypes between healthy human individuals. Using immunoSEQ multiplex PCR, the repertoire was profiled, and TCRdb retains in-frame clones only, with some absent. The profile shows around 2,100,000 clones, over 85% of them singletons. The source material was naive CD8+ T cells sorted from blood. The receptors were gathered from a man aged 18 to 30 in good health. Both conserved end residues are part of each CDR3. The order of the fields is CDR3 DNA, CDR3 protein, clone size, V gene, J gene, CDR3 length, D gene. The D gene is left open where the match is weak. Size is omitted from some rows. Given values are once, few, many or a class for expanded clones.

CDR3nt: TGTGCCAGCAGCGAGGGACTAGCGGGAGTAGCCGGGGCCAACGTCCTGACTTTC; CDR3aa: CASSEGLAGVAGANVLTF; abundance: NA; v_gene: TRBV5-6; j_gene: TRBJ2-6; len: 18; d_gene: TRBD2
CDR3nt: TGTGCCAGCAGCCCTAGCAGGGGGTTGGTCGGGGAGCTGTTTTTT; CDR3aa: CASSPSRGLVGELFF; abundance: NA; v_gene: TRBV11-2; j_gene: TRBJ2-2; len: 15; d_gene: TRBD1
CDR3nt: TGTGCCAGCAGTCCCCAGGTCAACTATGGCTACACCTTC; CDR3aa: CASSPQVNYGYTF; abundance: once; v_gene: TRBV27; j_gene: TRBJ1-2; len: 13; d_gene: NA
CDR3nt: TGTGCCAGCAGTTCCACGAGAAATGAGCAGTTCTTC; CDR3aa: CASSSTRNEQFF; abundance: NA; v_gene: TRBV27; j_gene: TRBJ2-1; len: 12; d_gene: NA
CDR3nt: TGCGCCAGCAGTGATGAGGGGGCGGTAGAGACCCAGTACTTC; CDR3aa: CASSDEGAVETQYF; abundance: NA; v_gene: TRBV10-2; j_gene: TRBJ2-5; len: 14; d_gene: TRBD1
CDR3nt: TGTGCCAGCAGTTACTCAGGACTAGCGATTAATGAGCAGTTCTTC; CDR3aa: CASSYSGLAINEQFF; abundance: NA; v_gene: TRBV6-6; j_gene: TRBJ2-1; len: 15; d_gene: TRBD2
CDR3nt: TGTGCCAGCAGCTTAGGAGCTATCACCGGGGAGCTGTTTTTT; CDR3aa: CASSLGAITGELFF; abundance: NA; v_gene: TRBV11-2; j_gene: TRBJ2-2; len: 14; d_gene: NA
CDR3nt: TGTGCCAGCAGTTACGAAGCGGGAGGCCTCTACAATGAGCAGTTCTTC; CDR3aa: CASSYEAGGLYNEQFF; abundance: NA; v_gene: TRBV7-8; j_gene: TRBJ2-1; len: 16; d_gene: TRBD2
CDR3nt: TGTGCCAGCAGCCCTGGTATGAAGACCCAGTACTTC; CDR3aa: CASSPGMKTQYF; abundance: NA; v_gene: TRBV5-6; j_gene: TRBJ2-5; len: 12; d_gene: NA
CDR3nt: TGTGCCAGCAGCTTAGCGATCGGGGGGGATCGGAATGAGCAGTTCTTC; CDR3aa: CASSLAIGGDRNEQFF; abundance: NA; v_gene: TRBV7-9; j_gene: TRBJ2-1; len: 16; d_gene: TRBD2
CDR3nt: TGTGCCAGCAGCTTAGGTGCGGTAGACACAGATACGCAGTATTTT; CDR3aa: CASSLGAVDTDTQYF; abundance: NA; v_gene: TRBV11-3; j_gene: TRBJ2-3; len: 15; d_gene: NA
CDR3nt: TGTGCCAGCAGCCCACTTTCGAACACCATATATTTT; CDR3aa: CASSPLSNTIYF; abundance: NA; v_gene: TRBV9; j_gene: TRBJ1-3; len: 12; d_gene: NA
CDR3nt: TGTGCCAGCAGTTACTCTTTCCAGGGTGCCGGCGGGGAGCTGTTTTTT; CDR3aa: CASSYSFQGAGGELFF; abundance: NA; v_gene: TRBV6-5; j_gene: TRBJ2-2; len: 16; d_gene: NA
CDR3nt: TGTGCCAGCAGCTTAAAAGGTTCTAATGAAAAACTGTTTTTT; CDR3aa: CASSLKGSNEKLFF; abundance: NA; v_gene: TRBV11-3; j_gene: TRBJ1-4; len: 14; d_gene: NA
CDR3nt: TGTGCCAGCAGTTTATCAGGGCCCCCTTATAATTCACCCCTCCACTTT; CDR3aa: CASSLSGPPYNSPLHF; abundance: NA; v_gene: TRBV27; j_gene: TRBJ1-6; len: 16; d_gene: NA
CDR3nt: TGTGCCAGCAGTGAAGACAGGGTCAACTACGAGCAGTACTTC; CDR3aa: CASSEDRVNYEQYF; abundance: few; v_gene: TRBV6-1; j_gene: TRBJ2-7; len: 14; d_gene: NA
CDR3nt: TGTGCCAGCAGCGTAGGGACAGCCTACGAGCAGTACTTC; CDR3aa: CASSVGTAYEQYF; abundance: NA; v_gene: TRBV5-6; j_gene: TRBJ2-7; len: 13; d_gene: TRBD1
CDR3nt: TGTGCCAGCAGTTCGACAGGGTTGAGGTACCAAGAGACCCAGTACTTC; CDR3aa: CASSSTGLRYQETQYF; abundance: NA; v_gene: TRBV28; j_gene: TRBJ2-5; len: 16; d_gene: TRBD1
CDR3nt: TGTGCCAGCAGTTTGCGGGGCTCCTACGAGCAGTACTTC; CDR3aa: CASSLRGSYEQYF; abundance: once; v_gene: TRBV27; j_gene: TRBJ2-7; len: 13; d_gene: NA
CDR3nt: TGTGCCAGCAGTCCGACAGGGGCTGGTCAGCCCCAGCATTTT; CDR3aa: CASSPTGAGQPQHF; abundance: NA; v_gene: TRBV27; j_gene: TRBJ1-5; len: 14; d_gene: TRBD1
CDR3nt: TGTGCCAGTAGTATTTCTAGGACAGGGGTGTACGAGCAGTACTTC; CDR3aa: CASSISRTGVYEQYF; abundance: NA; v_gene: TRBV19; j_gene: TRBJ2-7; len: 15; d_gene: TRBD1
CDR3nt: TGTGCCAGCAGCCCCGTCCTCGGTATCCAAGCCTACGAGCAGTACTTC; CDR3aa: CASSPVLGIQAYEQYF; abundance: NA; v_gene: TRBV7-9; j_gene: TRBJ2-7; len: 16; d_gene: NA
CDR3nt: TGCGCCAGCAGCTTGGGCAGAGGGGCTAACTATGGCTACACCTTC; CDR3aa: CASSLGRGANYGYTF; abundance: NA; v_gene: TRBV5-1; j_gene: TRBJ1-2; len: 15; d_gene: NA
CDR3nt: TGTGCCAGCACAAGGACAGGACCCCCGCTAAGCTACGAGCAGTACTTC; CDR3aa: CASTRTGPPLSYEQYF; abundance: NA; v_gene: TRBV21-1; j_gene: TRBJ2-7; len: 16; d_gene: NA
CDR3nt: TGTGCCAGCAGCGGGGGCCCCGGGGAGCTGTTTTTT; CDR3aa: CASSGGPGELFF; abundance: NA; v_gene: TRBV9; j_gene: TRBJ2-2; len: 12; d_gene: NA
CDR3nt: TGCGCCAGCAGCCAAGATAATCCCATGAGGGGGGACAGTAACATTCAGTACTTC; CDR3aa: CASSQDNPMRGDSNIQYF; abundance: NA; v_gene: TRBV4-1; j_gene: TRBJ2-4; len: 18; d_gene: NA
CDR3nt: TGTGCCAGCAGTTTACTTGGACAGGTCCCCCTTTACGAGCAGTACTTC; CDR3aa: CASSLLGQVPLYEQYF; abundance: NA; v_gene: TRBV27; j_gene: TRBJ2-7; len: 16; d_gene: TRBD1
CDR3nt: TGTGCCAGCAGTCCCGGAGGGGTCTCCTACGAGCAGTACTTC; CDR3aa: CASSPGGVSYEQYF; abundance: NA; v_gene: TRBV27; j_gene: TRBJ2-7; len: 14; d_gene: NA
CDR3nt: TGTGCCAGCAGCCTCGCGACAGGAGGAGCAACTAATGAAAAACTGTTTTTT; CDR3aa: CASSLATGGATNEKLFF; abundance: NA; v_gene: TRBV7-9; j_gene: TRBJ1-4; len: 17; d_gene: NA
CDR3nt: TGCGCCAGCAGCCAAGAGGGGCCGAGCGGATACGAGCAGTACTTC; CDR3aa: CASSQEGPSGYEQYF; abundance: NA; v_gene: TRBV4-1; j_gene: TRBJ2-7; len: 15; d_gene: NA
CDR3nt: TGTGCCAGCAGTTACTCGGGGGGGGAGATGGGGTTCGAGCAGTACTTC; CDR3aa: CASSYSGGEMGFEQYF; abundance: NA; v_gene: TRBV6-5; j_gene: TRBJ2-7; len: 16; d_gene: TRBD2
CDR3nt: TGTGCCAGCAGCGTAGGCGGAGGGGTCAATGAGCAGTTCTTC; CDR3aa: CASSVGGGVNEQFF; abundance: NA; v_gene: TRBV9; j_gene: TRBJ2-1; len: 14; d_gene: NA
CDR3nt: TGTGCCAGCAGCCCAGGGACACCCTACGAGCAGTACTTC; CDR3aa: CASSPGTPYEQYF; abundance: NA; v_gene: TRBV5-6; j_gene: TRBJ2-7; len: 13; d_gene: NA
CDR3nt: TGTGCCAGCAGAAAAGACACGGGATCGGAAAAACTGTTTTTT; CDR3aa: CASRKDTGSEKLFF; abundance: NA; v_gene: TRBV27; j_gene: TRBJ1-4; len: 14; d_gene: NA
CDR3nt: TGTGCCAGCAGCTTAGGCAGCGGGGACTCCTACGAGCAGTACTTC; CDR3aa: CASSLGSGDSYEQYF; abundance: NA; v_gene: TRBV7-3; j_gene: TRBJ2-7; len: 15; d_gene: TRBD2
CDR3nt: TGTGCCAGTAGTATAGACGACGGGGGGCGCTACGAGCAGTACTTC; CDR3aa: CASSIDDGGRYEQYF; abundance: once; v_gene: TRBV19; j_gene: TRBJ2-7; len: 15; d_gene: NA
CDR3nt: TGTGCCAGCAGTTTATCTCACGGAGGGAATGAGCAGTTCTTC; CDR3aa: CASSLSHGGNEQFF; abundance: NA; v_gene: TRBV27; j_gene: TRBJ2-1; len: 14; d_gene: NA
CDR3nt: TGTGCCAGCAGCTCCTCCGCCCCAAGCTCTGGAAACACCATATATTTT; CDR3aa: CASSSSAPSSGNTIYF; abundance: NA; v_gene: TRBV7-9; j_gene: TRBJ1-3; len: 16; d_gene: NA
CDR3nt: TGCGCCAGCAGCTTGGCCACAGGTAGCACAGATACGCAGTATTTT; CDR3aa: CASSLATGSTDTQYF; abundance: NA; v_gene: TRBV5-1; j_gene: TRBJ2-3; len: 15; d_gene: NA
CDR3nt: TGTGCCAGCAGTTTACTTACCGGGACGGGCGCCGGGGAGCTGTTTTTT; CDR3aa: CASSLLTGTGAGELFF; abundance: NA; v_gene: TRBV27; j_gene: TRBJ2-2; len: 16; d_gene: NA
CDR3nt: TGTGCCAGCAGAACCGGAGGGAGCTATGGCTACACCTTC; CDR3aa: CASRTGGSYGYTF; abundance: NA; v_gene: TRBV6-5; j_gene: TRBJ1-2; len: 13; d_gene: NA
CDR3nt: TGTGCCAGCAGCTTCAACATTGGCGAGAACACTGAAGCTTTCTTT; CDR3aa: CASSFNIGENTEAFF; abundance: NA; v_gene: TRBV13; j_gene: TRBJ1-1; len: 15; d_gene: NA
CDR3nt: TGTGCCAGTAGTATTTGGTTAGAGGACTCCTACGAGCAGTACTTC; CDR3aa: CASSIWLEDSYEQYF; abundance: NA; v_gene: TRBV19; j_gene: TRBJ2-7; len: 15; d_gene: NA
CDR3nt: TGTGCCAGCAGTCCGAGTTATTCGGACCGCCTGGGGTCTGAACTGTTTTTT; CDR3aa: CASSPSYSDRLGSELFF; abundance: once; v_gene: TRBV27; j_gene: TRBJ1-4; len: 17; d_gene: NA
CDR3nt: TGTGCCAGCAGTTCCCCGACTAGCGATAGCACAGATACGCAGTATTTT; CDR3aa: CASSSPTSDSTDTQYF; abundance: NA; v_gene: TRBV6-6; j_gene: TRBJ2-3; len: 16; d_gene: TRBD2
CDR3nt: TGCGCCAGCAGTGAAACGGGAACGAACTATGGCTACACCTTC; CDR3aa: CASSETGTNYGYTF; abundance: NA; v_gene: TRBV10-1; j_gene: TRBJ1-2; len: 14; d_gene: NA
CDR3nt: TGTGCCAGTAGTATAGATTTTTCGGACAGGGGCTCCTACGAGCAGTACTTC; CDR3aa: CASSIDFSDRGSYEQYF; abundance: NA; v_gene: TRBV19; j_gene: TRBJ2-7; len: 17; d_gene: TRBD1
CDR3nt: TGTGCCAGCAGCTATGGACTAGCAAGTGGCTACGAGCAGTACTTC; CDR3aa: CASSYGLASGYEQYF; abundance: NA; v_gene: TRBV7-9; j_gene: TRBJ2-7; len: 15; d_gene: TRBD2
CDR3nt: TGTGCCAGCAGCTACCGGGACAGGGCCCCCTACGAGCAGTACTTC; CDR3aa: CASSYRDRAPYEQYF; abundance: NA; v_gene: TRBV5-6; j_gene: TRBJ2-7; len: 15; d_gene: TRBD1
CDR3nt: TGTGCCAGCAGTTTAGTTCTGGGATCCTACGAGCAGTACTTC; CDR3aa: CASSLVLGSYEQYF; abundance: NA; v_gene: TRBV27; j_gene: TRBJ2-7; len: 14; d_gene: NA
CDR3nt: TGTGCCAGCGGCCCGACAGGGGCGGTCACCGGGGAGCTGTTTTTT; CDR3aa: CASGPTGAVTGELFF; abundance: NA; v_gene: TRBV6-6; j_gene: TRBJ2-2; len: 15; d_gene: TRBD1
CDR3nt: TGTGCCAGCAGTTCGCGACTACCCACAGATACGCAGTATTTT; CDR3aa: CASSSRLPTDTQYF; abundance: NA; v_gene: TRBV6-5; j_gene: TRBJ2-3; len: 14; d_gene: NA